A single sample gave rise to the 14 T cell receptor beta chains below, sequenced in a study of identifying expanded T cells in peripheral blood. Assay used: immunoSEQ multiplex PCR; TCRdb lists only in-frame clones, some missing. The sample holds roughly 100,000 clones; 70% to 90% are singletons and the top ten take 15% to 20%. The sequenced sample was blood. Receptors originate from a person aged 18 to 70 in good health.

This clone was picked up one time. CDR3 region: CASSPRPGPYEQYF. CDR3 DNA sequence: TGTGCCAGCAGCCCAAGGCCGGGTCCCTACGAGCAGTACTTC. The chain combines TRBV7-2 with TRBJ2-7; no reliable D call. V lost 5 bases to trimming and J lost 2 bases, with 13 bases between them. This CDR3 region has 14 residues. Germline CDR1 and CDR2: SGHTA and FQGNSA.

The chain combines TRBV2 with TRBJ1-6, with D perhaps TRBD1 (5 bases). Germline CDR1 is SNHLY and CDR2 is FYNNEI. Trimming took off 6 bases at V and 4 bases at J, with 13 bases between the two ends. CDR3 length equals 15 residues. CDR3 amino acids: CASRGAAGYNSPLHF. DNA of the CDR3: TGTGCCAGCAGAGGGGCCGCAGGTTATAATTCACCCCTCCACTTT.

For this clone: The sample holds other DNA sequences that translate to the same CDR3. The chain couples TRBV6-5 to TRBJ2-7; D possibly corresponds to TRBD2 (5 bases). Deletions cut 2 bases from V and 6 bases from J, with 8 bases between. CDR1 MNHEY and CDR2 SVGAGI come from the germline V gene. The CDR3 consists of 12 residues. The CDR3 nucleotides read TGTGCCAGCAGTTACCCCGGAGGCGAGCAGTACTTC. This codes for CASSYPGGEQYF.

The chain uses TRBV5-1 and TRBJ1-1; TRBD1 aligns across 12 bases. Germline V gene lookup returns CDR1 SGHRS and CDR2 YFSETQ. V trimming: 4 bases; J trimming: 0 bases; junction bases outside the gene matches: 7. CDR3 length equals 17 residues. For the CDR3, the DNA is TGCGCCAGCAGCACATGGGGACAGGGGGCTATGAACACTGAAGCTTTCTTT. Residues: CASSTWGQGAMNTEAFF.

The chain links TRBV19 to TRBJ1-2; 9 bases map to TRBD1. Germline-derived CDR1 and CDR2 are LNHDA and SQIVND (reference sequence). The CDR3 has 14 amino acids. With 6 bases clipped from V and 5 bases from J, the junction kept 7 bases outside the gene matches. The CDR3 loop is CASRMSGTGYGYTF. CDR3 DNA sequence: TGTGCCAGTAGAATGTCCGGGACAGGGTATGGCTACACCTTC. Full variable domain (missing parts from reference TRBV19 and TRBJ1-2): DGGITQSPKYLFRKEGQNVTLSCEQNLNHDAMYWYRQDPGQGLRLIYYSQIVNDFQKGDIAEGYSVSREKKESFPLTVTSAQKNPTAFYLCASRMSGTGYGYTFGSGTRLTVV.

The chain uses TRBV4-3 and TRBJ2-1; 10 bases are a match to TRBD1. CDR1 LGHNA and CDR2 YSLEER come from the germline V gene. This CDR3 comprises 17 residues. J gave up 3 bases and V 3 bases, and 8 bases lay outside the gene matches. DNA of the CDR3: TGCGCCAGCAGCCAGGGGATCGGACAGGGGGACTACAATGAGCAGTTCTTC. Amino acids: CASSQGIGQGDYNEQFF.

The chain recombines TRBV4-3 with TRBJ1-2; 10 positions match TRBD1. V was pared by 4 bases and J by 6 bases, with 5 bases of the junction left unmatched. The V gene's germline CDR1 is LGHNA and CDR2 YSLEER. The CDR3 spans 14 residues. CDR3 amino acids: CASSRQGARDGYTF. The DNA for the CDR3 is TGCGCCAGCAGCCGACAGGGGGCGCGAGATGGCTACACCTTC.

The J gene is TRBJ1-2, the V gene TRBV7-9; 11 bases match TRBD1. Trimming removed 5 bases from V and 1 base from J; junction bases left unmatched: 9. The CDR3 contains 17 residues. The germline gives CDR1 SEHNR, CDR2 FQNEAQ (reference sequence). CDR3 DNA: TGTGCCAGCAGCCCGGCGGACAGGGGGCCCTTTAACTATGGCTACACCTTC. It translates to CASSPADRGPFNYGYTF.

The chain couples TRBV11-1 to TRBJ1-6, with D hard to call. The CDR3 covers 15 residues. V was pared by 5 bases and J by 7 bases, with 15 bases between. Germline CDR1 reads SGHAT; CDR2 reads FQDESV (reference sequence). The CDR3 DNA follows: TGTGCCAGCAGCGACGGTTTTTGGGAGAATTCACCCCTCCACTTT. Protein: CASSDGFWENSPLHF.

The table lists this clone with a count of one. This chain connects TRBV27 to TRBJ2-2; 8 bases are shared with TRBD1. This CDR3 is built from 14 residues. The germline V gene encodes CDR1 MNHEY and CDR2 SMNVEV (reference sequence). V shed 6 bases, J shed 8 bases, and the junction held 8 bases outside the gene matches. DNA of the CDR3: TGTGCCAGCAGGCTAGACAGGGGAGCGGGGGAGCTGTTTTTT. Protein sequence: CASRLDRGAGELFF.

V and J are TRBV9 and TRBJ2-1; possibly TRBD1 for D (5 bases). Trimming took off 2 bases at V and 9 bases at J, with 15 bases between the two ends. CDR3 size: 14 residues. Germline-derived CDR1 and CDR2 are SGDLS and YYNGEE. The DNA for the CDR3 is TGTGCCAGCAGCGTTCAGCAGGGCGCCCCTGAGCAGTTCTTC. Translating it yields CASSVQQGAPEQFF.

This chain's CDR3 is CASSPSSGGEAFF. The CDR3 nucleotides read TGTGCCAGCTCACCGAGTTCAGGGGGTGAAGCTTTCTTT. The V call is TRBV18, the J call TRBJ1-1, with 7 bases lining up with TRBD1. The junction had 5 bases not matched to a gene; V was cut back by 3 bases and J by 7 bases. There are 13 residues in the CDR3. Per the germline V gene, CDR1 is KGHSH and CDR2 is LQKENI.

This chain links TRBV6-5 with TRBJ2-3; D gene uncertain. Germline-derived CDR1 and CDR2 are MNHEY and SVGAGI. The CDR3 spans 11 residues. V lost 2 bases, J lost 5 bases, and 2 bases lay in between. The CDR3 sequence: CASSYGDTQYF. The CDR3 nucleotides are TGTGCCAGCAGTTACGGAGATACGCAGTATTTT.

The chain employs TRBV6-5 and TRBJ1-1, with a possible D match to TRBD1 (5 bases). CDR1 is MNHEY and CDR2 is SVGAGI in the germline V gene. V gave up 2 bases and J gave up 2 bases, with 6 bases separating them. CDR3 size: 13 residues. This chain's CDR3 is CASSYRDNTEAFF. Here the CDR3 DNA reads TGTGCCAGCAGTTACCGGGACAACACTGAAGCTTTCTTT.